The rows below give T cell receptor beta chains drawn from one sample of a study of blood T cell repertoires in COVID-19. Using immunoSEQ multiplex PCR, the repertoire was profiled, and TCRdb retains in-frame clones only, with some absent. Among more than 55,000 clones listed, roughly 80% were seen once. Specimen: peripheral blood. The receptors here all came from a woman aged 45 to 65 with active or convalescent COVID-19. Both conserved end residues are part of each CDR3. The D gene is left open where the match is weak. A clone size is listed for some rows: how often the clone was seen (once, few, many), or a class if it is expanded.

V gene	CDR3 length	D gene	J gene	clone size	CDR3 protein	CDR3 DNA
TRBV5-1	15	TRBD1	TRBJ1-1	once	CASSSRTGKNTEAFF	TGCGCCAGCAGCTCTCGGACAGGGAAGAACACTGAAGCTTTCTTT
TRBV10-3	13	.	TRBJ2-3	.	CAIRTGPTDTQYF	TGTGCCATCAGAACAGGGCCCACAGATACGCAGTATTTT
TRBV9	14	.	TRBJ2-5	.	CASTLGAFQETQYF	TGTGCCAGCACCCTAGGAGCGTTCCAAGAGACCCAGTACTTC
TRBV7-9	14	.	TRBJ1-1	.	CASSLSRDFTEAFF	TGTGCCAGCAGCTTGTCCAGGGATTTCACTGAAGCTTTCTTT
TRBV6-6	12	.	TRBJ1-2	.	CASSFHQGGYTF	TGTGCCAGCAGTTTCCACCAGGGTGGCTACACCTTC
TRBV7-9	16	TRBD1	TRBJ2-1	.	CASSLAGTGSWWEQFF	TGTGCCAGCAGCTTAGCGGGGACAGGGTCTTGGTGGGAGCAGTTCTTC
TRBV29-1	14	TRBD1	TRBJ2-1	.	CSVARTGTFNEQFF	TGCAGCGTAGCCCGGACAGGGACATTCAATGAGCAGTTCTTC
TRBV5-1	15	TRBD2	TRBJ2-3	.	CASSLAGRATDTQYF	TGCGCCAGCAGCTTGGCGGGGAGGGCGACAGATACGCAGTATTTT
TRBV10-2	16	TRBD2	TRBJ2-3	.	CASSTGTSGRTDTQYF	TGCGCCAGCAGTACCGGGACTAGCGGGAGGACAGATACGCAGTATTTT
TRBV30	15	TRBD1	TRBJ2-3	.	CAWSLRTGGADTQYF	TGTGCCTGGAGCCTAAGGACAGGGGGGGCAGATACGCAGTATTTT
TRBV30	13	TRBD1	TRBJ2-7	.	CAWSVGGAHEQYF	TGTGCCTGGAGTGTAGGGGGCGCCCACGAGCAGTACTTC
TRBV11-2	11	.	TRBJ2-5	.	CASSGQETQYF	TGTGCCAGCAGCGGTCAGGAGACCCAGTACTTC
TRBV19	14	.	TRBJ2-7	.	CASTMGPGSYEQYF	TGTGCCAGTACCATGGGGCCAGGATCCTACGAGCAGTACTTC
TRBV18	12	.	TRBJ2-7	few	CASSPSEYEQYF	TGTGCCAGCTCACCATCGGAGTACGAGCAGTACTTC
TRBV6-6	15	.	TRBJ2-3	.	CASSYFGALTDTQYF	TGTGCCAGCAGTTACTTTGGGGCCCTCACAGATACGCAGTATTTT
TRBV19	17	TRBD2	TRBJ2-3	few	CASSQLLAGGPTDTQYF	TGTGCCAGTAGTCAACTTCTAGCGGGAGGGCCTACAGATACGCAGTATTTT
TRBV5-6	13	.	TRBJ2-5	few	CASSSAQGQTQYF	TGTGCCAGCAGCTCTGCCCAGGGCCAGACCCAGTACTTC
TRBV2	13	TRBD1	TRBJ1-1	few	CASSSEQGARAFF	TGTGCCAGCAGTTCCGAACAGGGGGCACGGGCTTTCTTT
TRBV27	12	TRBD1	TRBJ1-4	.	CAGRTGRGKLFF	TGTGCCGGACGGACAGGTCGGGGAAAACTGTTTTTT
TRBV11-2	14	TRBD1	TRBJ1-2	.	CASSLRDRGFGYTF	TGTGCCAGCAGCCTCAGGGACAGGGGTTTTGGCTACACCTTC
TRBV19	13	.	TRBJ2-2	.	CASSPGLGVELFF	TGTGCCAGTAGCCCAGGACTGGGAGTGGAGCTGTTTTTT
TRBV30	14	.	TRBJ1-2	.	CAQPPLGGEGGYTF	TGTGCCCAACCCCCTTTGGGGGGGGAGGGTGGCTACACCTTC
TRBV7-2	14	.	TRBJ2-3	.	CASSLFQGKDTQYF	TGTGCCAGCAGCTTATTCCAGGGGAAAGATACGCAGTATTTT
TRBV7-3	16	TRBD1	TRBJ1-4	.	CASSSGYRGTNEKLFF	TGTGCCAGCAGCTCTGGTTACAGGGGTACTAATGAAAAACTGTTTTTT
TRBV10-3	15	.	TRBJ2-1	.	CAISESTGTYNEQFF	TGTGCCATCAGTGAGTCGACCGGGACCTACAATGAGCAGTTCTTC
TRBV7-6	15	.	TRBJ2-3	.	CASSFRGESTDTQYF	TGTGCCAGCAGCTTCCGAGGTGAAAGCACAGATACGCAGTATTTT
TRBV30	20	.	TRBJ1-4	.	CAWSVRTPVRGPGLGEKLFF	TGTGCCTGGAGTGTACGGACACCGGTCAGGGGCCCGGGGCTCGGTGAAAAACTGTTTTTT
TRBV7-2	17	.	TRBJ1-2	.	CASSLMPGMNRAYGYTF	TGTGCCAGCAGCTTAATGCCAGGGATGAATAGGGCTTATGGCTACACCTTC
TRBV3-1/TRBV3-2	17	TRBD2	TRBJ2-5	.	CASSPTLVAGAKKTQYF	TGTGCCAGCAGCCCGACTTTGGTAGCGGGAGCCAAAAAGACCCAGTACTTC
TRBV28	14	TRBD2	TRBJ2-7	.	CASKEGGSLNEQYF	TGTGCCAGCAAAGAGGGCGGGAGTCTCAACGAGCAGTACTTC
TRBV19	13	.	TRBJ2-2	.	CASSLQVSGELFF	TGTGCCAGTAGTCTACAGGTCTCCGGGGAGCTGTTTTTT
TRBV5-6	17	.	TRBJ2-5	.	CASSPQFGTGHGETQYF	TGTGCCAGCAGCCCCCAATTTGGTACAGGGCACGGGGAGACCCAGTACTTC
TRBV21-1	16	.	TRBJ2-2	.	CASSKGRTGVTGELFF	TGTGCCAGCAGCAAAGGAAGGACAGGAGTCACCGGGGAGCTGTTTTTT
TRBV10-3	14	TRBD1	TRBJ1-1	.	CAISYRGEDTEAFF	TGTGCCATCAGTTACAGGGGAGAGGACACTGAAGCTTTCTTT
TRBV5-4	16	TRBD1	TRBJ1-1	few	CASSWGPTGGASEAFF	TGTGCCAGCAGCTGGGGGCCTACAGGGGGCGCATCTGAAGCTTTCTTT
TRBV6-5	15	TRBD2	TRBJ2-1	.	CASSYSGGRRNEQFF	TGTGCCAGCAGTTACTCTGGCGGGAGGAGGAATGAGCAGTTCTTC
TRBV24-1	16	TRBD2	TRBJ2-5	.	CATSDPTSGYQETQYF	TGTGCCACCAGTGATCCGACTAGCGGGTACCAAGAGACCCAGTACTTC
TRBV2	16	TRBD2	TRBJ2-5	few	CASSVAGGAIRETQYF	TGTGCCAGCAGTGTAGCGGGAGGCGCGATCAGGGAGACCCAGTACTTC
TRBV19	15	TRBD2	TRBJ2-1	many	CASSKAAGAVSEQFF	TGTGCCAGTAGTAAGGCAGCGGGAGCGGTCAGTGAGCAGTTCTTC
TRBV5-6	13	.	TRBJ1-2	.	CASSGNRVYGYTF	TGTGCCAGCAGCGGGAACAGGGTGTATGGCTACACCTTC
TRBV2	15	.	TRBJ2-7	.	CASSGARLGPYEQYF	TGTGCCAGCAGTGGGGCCCGCCTCGGCCCCTACGAGCAGTACTTC
TRBV12-5	13	.	TRBJ2-3	.	CASGPGSTDTQYF	TGTGCTAGTGGTCCAGGAAGCACAGATACGCAGTATTTT
TRBV18	14	.	TRBJ1-1	.	CASSSERANTEAFF	TGTGCCAGCTCCAGCGAGAGGGCGAACACTGAAGCTTTCTTT
TRBV5-6	12	.	TRBJ1-1	few	CASSLGLTEAFF	TGTGCCAGCAGCCTTGGACTGACTGAAGCTTTCTTT
TRBV19	18	TRBD1	TRBJ1-1	.	CASRTRSTGGLLNTEAFF	TGTGCCAGTAGGACGAGATCGACAGGGGGGCTTCTGAACACTGAAGCTTTCTTT
TRBV25-1	15	.	TRBJ2-3	.	CASSGDRLDSDTQYF	TGTGCCAGCAGTGGCGACAGACTCGACTCCGATACGCAGTATTTT
TRBV7-3	15	TRBD1	TRBJ2-3	few	CASSSDRGRSDTQYF	TGTGCCAGCAGCTCCGACAGGGGGCGATCAGATACGCAGTATTTT
TRBV10-3	13	.	TRBJ1-5	.	CAISPAGDQPQHF	TGTGCCATCAGTCCCGCGGGCGATCAGCCCCAGCATTTT
TRBV6-5	14	.	TRBJ1-6	.	CASSYSHRERPLHF	TGTGCCAGCAGTTACTCGCACAGGGAGAGGCCCCTCCACTTT
TRBV6-5	15	TRBD2	TRBJ2-1	.	CASSETSGRGNEQFF	TGTGCCAGCAGCGAGACTAGCGGGAGGGGGAATGAGCAGTTCTTC
TRBV19	15	.	TRBJ1-1	.	CASRDDRGANTEAFF	TGTGCCAGTCGCGACGATCGGGGGGCGAACACTGAAGCTTTCTTT
TRBV6-2/TRBV6-3	18	TRBD2	TRBJ2-3	.	CASSYPTSGRFGGDTQYF	TGTGCCAGCAGTTACCCGACTAGCGGGAGATTCGGTGGAGATACGCAGTATTTT
TRBV10-3	13	TRBD1	TRBJ2-7	.	CAISDRGQDEQYF	TGTGCCATCAGCGACAGGGGGCAGGACGAGCAGTACTTC
TRBV2	15	TRBD2	TRBJ2-7	.	CASSERGSGSGEQYF	TGTGCCAGCAGTGAACGTGGTAGCGGGAGTGGCGAGCAGTACTTC
TRBV10-3	12	.	TRBJ1-6	.	CAISAGNSPLHF	TGTGCCATCAGTGCCGGGAATTCACCCCTCCACTTT